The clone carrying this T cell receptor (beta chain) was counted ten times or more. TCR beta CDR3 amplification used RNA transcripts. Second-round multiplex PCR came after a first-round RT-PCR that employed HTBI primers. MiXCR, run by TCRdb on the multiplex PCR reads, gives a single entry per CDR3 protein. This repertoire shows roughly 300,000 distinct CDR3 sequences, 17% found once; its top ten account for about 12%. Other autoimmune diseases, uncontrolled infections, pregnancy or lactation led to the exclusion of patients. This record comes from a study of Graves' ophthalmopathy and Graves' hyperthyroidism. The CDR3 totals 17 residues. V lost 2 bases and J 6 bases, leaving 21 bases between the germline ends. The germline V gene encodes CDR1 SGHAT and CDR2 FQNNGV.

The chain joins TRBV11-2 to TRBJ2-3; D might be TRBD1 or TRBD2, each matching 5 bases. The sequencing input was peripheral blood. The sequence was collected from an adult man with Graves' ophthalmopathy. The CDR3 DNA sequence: TGTGCCAGCAGCTTAAATCGTCGTGGGGGTTCGTCTGATACGCAGTATTTT. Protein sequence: CASSLNRRGGSSDTQYF.